Listed below are T cell receptor beta chains from one sample, sequenced in a study of response to subunit inactivated influenza vaccine. TCRdb reanalysed the RT-PCR reads using MiXCR and keeps one entry per CDR3 protein. The table has 530,000 or so distinct CDR3 sequences, about 25% seen once; the top ten hold approximately 2%. Sequenced here: CD4+ T cells sorted from PBMCs, sampled about 5 days after vaccination. The receptors here all came from a man aged 45-60 years who received an inactivated influenza vaccine. Both conserved end residues are part of each CDR3. D genes are given only for firm matches. Size is stated for part of the rows, as once, few or many counts, or as a class when the clone is expanded.

CDR3aa,CDR3nt,abundance,v_gene,d_gene,j_gene
CASSEWPGGNYGYTF,TGTGCCAGCAGTGAATGGCCAGGGGGCAACTATGGCTACACCTTC,.,TRBV25-1,TRBD1,TRBJ1-2
CASSPPGHGGNIQYF,TGTGCCAGCAGTCCTCCGGGCCACGGAGGAAACATTCAGTACTTC,once,TRBV6-1,.,TRBJ2-4
CASSDRAYEQFF,TGCGCCAGCAGTGACAGGGCGTATGAGCAGTTCTTC,.,TRBV10-2,.,TRBJ2-1
CASRRISPSTDTQYF,TGTGCCAGCAGACGAATATCCCCTAGCACAGATACGCAGTATTTT,.,TRBV5-6,.,TRBJ2-3
CATSDHPRTGTSTDTQYF,TGTGCCACCAGTGATCACCCACGGACAGGGACAAGCACAGATACGCAGTATTTT,few,TRBV24-1,TRBD1,TRBJ2-3
CASSGAGNPDTQYF,TGTGCCAGCAGCGGGGCGGGGAACCCAGATACGCAGTATTTT,.,TRBV4-2,.,TRBJ2-3
CASSLAPTWTADYGYTF,TGTGCCAGCAGTTTAGCCCCTACTTGGACAGCCGACTATGGCTACACCTTC,many,TRBV12-3/TRBV12-4,.,TRBJ1-2
CSASGSAKQYF,TGCAGTGCTAGCGGTTCGGCAAAGCAGTACTTC,.,TRBV20-1,.,TRBJ2-7
CATRGGTGTDNEQFF,TGTGCCACCAGGGGCGGGACAGGGACAGACAATGAGCAGTTCTTC,.,TRBV15,TRBD1,TRBJ2-1
CASSPPMGSSSYEQYF,TGTGCCAGCTCACCACCCATGGGGTCCAGCTCCTACGAGCAGTACTTC,.,TRBV18,.,TRBJ2-7
CSASEVGRAAYNEQFF,TGCAGTGCTAGCGAAGTGGGGCGGGCCGCATACAATGAGCAGTTCTTC,.,TRBV20-1,.,TRBJ2-1
CASSLGNRGGGNEQFF,TGTGCCAGCAGCTTAGGGAATCGTGGAGGGGGCAATGAGCAGTTCTTC,.,TRBV7-2,.,TRBJ2-1
CSASREPKDTQYF,TGCAGTGCTAGCCGGGAACCCAAAGATACGCAGTATTTT,.,TRBV20-1,.,TRBJ2-3
CASSQDEEPITDTQYF,TGCGCCAGCAGCCAAGACGAAGAACCTATCACAGATACGCAGTATTTT,few,TRBV4-3,.,TRBJ2-3
CASSLEAGQPAKNIQYF,TGCGCCAGCAGCTTGGAGGCGGGACAGCCAGCCAAAAACATTCAGTACTTC,.,TRBV5-1,.,TRBJ2-4
CASSPDRKEPQHF,TGTGCCAGCAGCCCGGACAGGAAGGAACCCCAGCATTTT,many,TRBV5-5,TRBD1,TRBJ1-5
CSATRGIAHNEQFF,TGCAGTGCTACCAGGGGGATTGCTCACAATGAGCAGTTCTTC,.,TRBV20-1,TRBD1,TRBJ2-1
CASSVESTQYF,TGTGCCAGCAGCGTGGAGAGTACGCAGTATTTT,.,TRBV7-2,.,TRBJ2-3
CASSQDPGTGGQRSGNTIYF,TGTGCCAGCAGCCAAGATCCGGGGACAGGGGGCCAACGCTCTGGAAACACCATATATTTT,few,TRBV4-2,TRBD1,TRBJ1-3
CASSPWGGRGFYGYTF,TGTGCCAGCAGCCCTTGGGGCGGGAGAGGCTTCTATGGCTACACCTTC,.,TRBV7-2,.,TRBJ1-2
CASGTSGNTGELFF,TGCGCCAGCGGGACTAGCGGAAACACCGGGGAGCTGTTTTTT,.,TRBV5-1,TRBD2,TRBJ2-2
CATSRQATGGEQYF,TGTGCCACCAGCAGACAGGCTACGGGCGGCGAGCAGTACTTC,few,TRBV15,.,TRBJ2-7
CASNVRDRGPNEQFF,TGTGCCAGCAACGTCCGGGACAGGGGGCCCAATGAGCAGTTCTTC,few,TRBV12-3/TRBV12-4,TRBD1,TRBJ2-1
CASSLRAGREGYTF,TGTGCCAGCAGTTTACGAGCGGGCCGTGAAGGCTACACCTTC,few,TRBV12-3/TRBV12-4,.,TRBJ1-2
CASSPGQGSGELFF,TGTGCCAGCAGTCCCGGACAGGGATCCGGGGAGCTGTTTTTT,.,TRBV12-3/TRBV12-4,TRBD1,TRBJ2-2
CASSQDTNRYEQYF,TGTGCCAGCAGCCAAGACACTAACCGCTACGAGCAGTACTTC,.,TRBV3-1,.,TRBJ2-7
CSVEVGTANTEAFF,TGCAGCGTTGAGGTAGGGACGGCGAACACTGAAGCTTTCTTT,few,TRBV29-1,.,TRBJ1-1
CASSRGMAGTISYEQYF,TGTGCCAGCAGTAGGGGAATGGCGGGGACAATTTCCTACGAGCAGTACTTC,few,TRBV12-3/TRBV12-4,.,TRBJ2-7
CASSFGVGAFF,TGTGCCAGCAGCTTTGGGGTTGGAGCTTTCTTT,few,TRBV7-9,.,TRBJ1-1
CAIGSGGLSYEQFF,TGTGCCATAGGGTCAGGGGGATTATCCTACGAGCAGTTCTTC,.,TRBV28,TRBD1,TRBJ2-1
CSAERGDTQYF,TGCAGTGCTGAGAGGGGAGATACGCAGTATTTT,.,TRBV20-1,.,TRBJ2-3
CASSLVGTGDSPLHF,TGCGCCAGCAGCTTGGTCGGGACAGGGGATTCACCCCTCCACTTT,many,TRBV5-1,TRBD1,TRBJ1-6
CASSQGGQGAAGYTF,TGCGCCAGCAGCCAAGGGGGACAGGGGGCGGCTGGCTACACCTTC,few,TRBV4-3,TRBD1,TRBJ1-2
CASSLGTGLSYGYTF,TGTGCCAGCAGCTTAGGGACAGGGCTGAGCTATGGCTACACCTTC,few,TRBV7-9,TRBD1,TRBJ1-2
CSVGPTGAYNEQFF,TGCAGCGTTGGGCCCACAGGGGCCTACAATGAGCAGTTCTTC,.,TRBV29-1,TRBD1,TRBJ2-1
CASSRLYLGSYEQYF,TGTGCCAGCAGCCGCTTATACCTAGGCTCCTACGAGCAGTACTTC,.,TRBV28,.,TRBJ2-7
CSVEARGGIRYNEQFF,TGCAGCGTTGAAGCACGGGGCGGGATTAGATACAATGAGCAGTTCTTC,.,TRBV29-1,.,TRBJ2-1
CASSLRTGGSDTQYF,TGTGCCAGCAGCCTCAGGACAGGGGGCTCAGATACGCAGTATTTT,few,TRBV7-2,TRBD1,TRBJ2-3
CASAPNAGANVLTF,TGTGCTAGCGCACCTAACGCTGGGGCCAACGTCCTGACTTTC,.,TRBV7-7,.,TRBJ2-6
CASSLTGTTYEQYF,TGTGCCAGCAGCTTGACAGGGACCACCTACGAGCAGTACTTC,many,TRBV7-2,TRBD1,TRBJ2-7
CASSQARGETQYF,TGCGCCAGCAGCCAAGCAAGGGGAGAGACCCAGTACTTC,few,TRBV4-1,.,TRBJ2-5